This T cell receptor (beta chain) was recovered during a study of T cells after yellow fever vaccination. Broader study findings: Weaker, the secondary response had a peak occurring faster, on day 5 versus 15. Boosting was followed by the reappearance of most primary-vaccination clones (just under 98% CD4, around 91% CD8). Of the clonotypes, a small share occurred in both CD4 and CD8 compartments.

CDR3 size: 15 residues. With 1 base removed from V and 4 bases from J, the gap between germline ends came to 11 bases. The germline CDR1 and CDR2 sequences are SGHVS and FQNEAQ. As TCR cDNA was made by 5'RACE template switching, a universal primer site and UMIs were added. TCRdb reprocessed the 5' RACE reads via MiXCR and lists one record per CDR3 protein. The sample has some 600,000 distinct CDR3 sequences; over 9% are singletons. About this clonotype itself: Its cognate antigen is unknown.

The V and J genes are TRBV7-8 and TRBJ1-5, with a tentative D call TRBD1 (5 bases). The TCR sequence derives from a man between 25 and 39 years old who received the YFV17D yellow fever vaccine. The input for sequencing was PBMCs, taken on the day of the yellow fever booster vaccination. This chain's CDR3 is CASSLVGTDNQPQHF. CDR3 in DNA: TGTGCCAGCAGCTTAGTCGGGACTGATAATCAGCCCCAGCATTTT.